This T cell receptor (beta chain) was captured by sequencing in a study of CD8 T cells in ankylosing spondylitis (dated by TCRdb to between 2016 and 2019). About the study as a whole: T cell receptor beta repertoires were profiled in healthy donors and ankylosing spondylitis patients so that disease-linked TCR variants could be found. Peripheral blood was sampled, and synovial fluid was additionally collected from ankylosing spondylitis patients. The whole study cohort included some 100 healthy donors and 25 or so ankylosing spondylitis patients.

Results and caveats for the whole study, not just this receptor: The disease-linked clones had a CD8+ phenotype and were found at relatively low frequencies in peripheral blood. The disease-linked clones were reported to be significantly enriched in matched synovial fluid samples from ankylosing spondylitis patients. A TCR beta motif made up of several highly homologous amino acid variants appeared to be characteristic of blood from ankylosing spondylitis patients. Some TCR beta motif variants had previously been reported in synovial fluid and blood of reactive arthritis patients, which suggested common disease-initiation mechanisms.

TCRdb lists the instrument as Illumina HiSeq 2500. TCR beta libraries were prepared by quantitative 5'-RACE with molecular barcodes. The paper's processing steps were these. Disease-linked TCR variants were identified with a new computational method built on a probabilistic model of VDJ rearrangement. Using fastp trimming at Q25 and MiXCR clonotype assembly, TCRdb reanalyzed the public sequencing data and kept in-frame beta chains. Identical CDR3 proteins give one entry, which carries the most common genes and DNA. These V and J calls derive from TCRdb rather than the authors' analysis. The sample records 210,000 or so distinct CDR3 sequences, less than 9.5% of which are singletons. 4.8% of the sample rests with the top ten. The sample holds many counts of this clonotype. Its antigen is unknown. Base qualities are not provided; no much larger clone lies one nucleotide away. The trim is 5 bases for V and 7 bases for J, with a gap of 20 bases between the germline ends. As encoded in the germline V gene (reference sequence), CDR1 is DFQATT while CDR2 is SNEGSKA. The CDR3 numbers 14 residues from cysteine through phenylalanine. The retained sequence is limited to the CDR3, 42 bases, with the frame set at the first base.

This sequence originates from a female donor with ankylosing spondylitis or in good health (not recorded which). The sequence links TRBV20-1 to TRBJ2-5; no D gene is confidently identified. Material for sequencing was blood, either unsorted or a sorted T cell fraction (not recorded which). The CDR3 here reads CSALIGPQIRTQYF. Read as DNA, the sequence is TGCAGTGCTTTAATTGGGCCTCAGATTCGGACCCAGTACTTC.